The 20 T cell receptor beta chains below come from one sample, sequenced in a study of blood T cell repertoires in COVID-19. Using immunoSEQ multiplex PCR, the repertoire was profiled, and TCRdb retains in-frame clones only, with some absent. The data contain 250,000 to 300,000 clones, about 91% of them singletons. Sequenced input: peripheral blood. Receptor source: a woman younger than 45 who had recovered from COVID-19.

In its sample, this clone was seen once. V is TRBV6-5 and J is TRBJ2-2; 12 bases fit TRBD1. This CDR3 comprises 15 residues. CDR1 is MNHEY, CDR2 SVGAGI, per germline. V trimming: 5 bases; J trimming: 4 bases; junction bases outside the gene matches: 2. CDR3 nucleotide sequence: TGTGCCAGCAGTCGGGACAGGGGGCTCACCGGGGAGCTGTTTTTT. Translated: CASSRDRGLTGELFF.

The chain has TRBV5-1 and TRBJ1-2; a weak D match, TRBD1 (6 bases). V shed 4 bases and J shed 3 bases, with 16 bases lying between them. The CDR3 spans 15 residues. Per germline, CDR1 SGHRS and CDR2 YFSETQ. The CDR3 sequence: CASSGSDRGDYGYTF. CDR3 coding DNA: TGCGCCAGCAGCGGGTCGGACAGAGGGGACTATGGCTACACCTTC.

The rearrangement joins TRBV6-2 or TRBV6-3 to TRBJ2-5, with D possibly being TRBD2 (7 bases). Trimming shortened V by 4 bases and J by 7 bases, and 19 bases separated the two germline ends. The length of the CDR3 is 15 residues. Germline V gene lookup returns CDR1 MNHEY and CDR2 SVGEGT. In DNA form, the CDR3 reads TGTGCCAGCAGTTCTCCCCGGGGGGCCGTAGGGACCCAGTACTTC. Translating it yields CASSSPRGAVGTQYF.

The chain combines TRBV13 with TRBJ2-7; 9 bases match TRBD1. The V and J ends lost 3 bases and 5 bases, in that order; junction bases with no gene match: 5. The germline gives CDR1 PRHDT, CDR2 FYEKMQ (reference sequence). The CDR3 covers 14 residues. CDR3 in DNA: TGTGCCAGCAGCTTCCGGGACAGGGTGCACGAGCAGTACTTC. Its translation: CASSFRDRVHEQYF. Using reference TRBV13 and TRBJ2-7 for the parts outside the CDR3, the full variable domain is AAGVIQSPRHLIKEKRETATLKCYPIPRHDTVYWYQQGPGQDPQFLISFYEKMQSDKGSIPDRFSAQQFSDYHSELNMSSLELGDSALYFCASSFRDRVHEQYFGPGTRLTVT.

There are a few counts of this clone. Additional DNA sequences in this sample encode the identical CDR3. The J gene is TRBJ1-4, the V gene TRBV5-1; D is ambiguous. Germline V gene sequence: CDR1 SGHRS, CDR2 YFSETQ. Trimming stripped 0 bases from V and 0 bases from J, with 6 bases between. The CDR3 extends over 15 amino acids. The CDR3 here is CASSLDGATNEKLFF. The CDR3 nucleotides read TGCGCCAGCAGCTTGGACGGTGCAACTAATGAAAAACTGTTTTTT.

V is TRBV6-5 and J is TRBJ2-7; TRBD2 agrees at 8 bases. Losses at the gene ends were 6 bases for V and 3 bases for J; bases not matched to a gene: 7. Germline V gene data show CDR1 as MNHEY and CDR2 as SVGAGI. The CDR3 is 14 amino acids. The CDR3 bases are TGTGCCAGCAGACCGGGGGGGGCTCTCTACGAGCAGTACTTC. This codes for CASRPGGALYEQYF.

This sequence joins TRBV9 and TRBJ2-3; 7 bases fit TRBD2. The V segment lost 7 bases and the J segment 1 base; nucleotides outside the gene matches: 6. Germline values: CDR1 SGDLS, CDR2 YYNGEE. CDR3 length: 14 amino acids. DNA for the CDR3: TGTGCCAGCCGTGCGGGGGAGCGCACAGATACGCAGTATTTT. It specifies CASRAGERTDTQYF.

The chain employs TRBV29-1 and TRBJ1-4; the match to TRBD1 covers 7 bases. The CDR3 is 13 residues long. The germline gives CDR1 SQVTM, CDR2 ANQGSEA. The junction had 5 bases not matched to a gene; V was cut back by 7 bases and J by 3 bases. The CDR3 nucleotides read TGCAGCGCTAGACAGGGCCCTAATGAAAAACTGTTTTTT. Its translation: CSARQGPNEKLFF.

The rearrangement joins TRBV5-1 to TRBJ1-1; tentative D call: TRBD1 (6 bases). The germline V and J ends were trimmed by 5 bases and 0 bases, with 11 bases remaining between them. This CDR3 contains 14 residues. CDR1 is SGHRS, CDR2 YFSETQ, per germline. This chain's CDR3 is CASRYRALNTEAFF. The CDR3 DNA reads TGCGCCAGCAGGTACAGGGCTTTGAACACTGAAGCTTTCTTT.

V and J are TRBV27 and TRBJ1-1, with D tentatively TRBD1 (6 bases). Germline V gene sequence: CDR1 MNHEY, CDR2 SMNVEV (reference sequence). Trimming took 5 bases from V and 2 from J, leaving 12 bases between them. CDR3 length: 14 residues. CDR3: CASSLLTGNTEAFF. The CDR3 DNA is TGTGCCAGCAGTCTCTTGACAGGCAACACTGAAGCTTTCTTT.

The chain recombines TRBV4-3 with TRBJ2-5, with 7 bases aligning to TRBD1. The CDR3 length is 15 residues. The germline V gene encodes CDR1 LGHNA and CDR2 YSLEER. V shed 0 bases, J shed 5 bases, and the junction held 6 bases outside the gene matches. CDR3 region: CASSQETGDRETQYF. The CDR3 nucleotides read TGCGCCAGCAGCCAAGAAACAGGGGATCGGGAGACCCAGTACTTC.

The rearrangement uses TRBV2 and TRBJ2-1; 7 bases agree with TRBD1. This CDR3 is built from 14 residues. V gave up 8 bases and J gave up 4 bases; unmatched junction bases: 8. Germline lookup yields CDR1 SNHLY and CDR2 FYNNEI. The CDR3 DNA sequence: TGTGCCAGCCGGCTTGGGACAGCTTACAATGAGCAGTTCTTC. As protein: CASRLGTAYNEQFF. The entire variable domain, with the rest obtained from reference TRBV2 and TRBJ2-1, is as follows: EPEVTQTPSHQVTQMGQEVILRCVPISNHLYFYWYRQILGQKVEFLVSFYNNEISEKSEIFDDQFSVERPDGSNFTLKIRSTKLEDSAMYFCASRLGTAYNEQFFGPGTRLTVL.

The CDR3 DNA is TGTGCCAGCAGTGAAGAGGGGCATCAGCCCCAGCATTTT. It codes for CASSEEGHQPQHF. This chain connects TRBV2 to TRBJ1-5; D may be TRBD1 (5 bases). Trimming cost V 1 base and J 5 bases, with 6 bases left between them. CDR1 is SNHLY, CDR2 FYNNEI, per germline. The CDR3 consists of 13 residues.

The V call is TRBV6-5, the J call TRBJ1-4; D call uncertain. Trimming stripped 6 bases from V and 0 bases from J, with 11 bases between. The CDR3 runs 15 residues. Germline V gives CDR1 MNHEY, CDR2 SVGAGI. CDR3 nucleotides: TGTGCCAGCAGGGCAGGCGGGGCAACTAATGAAAAACTGTTTTTT. Amino acids: CASRAGGATNEKLFF.

The V and J genes are TRBV3-1 (or the pseudogene TRBV3-2) and TRBJ1-2; the match to TRBD1 covers 7 bases. The J segment lost 7 bases and the V segment lost 0 bases, leaving 8 bases of the junction unmatched. Germline-derived CDR1 and CDR2 are LGHDT and YNNKEL (reference sequence). The CDR3 length is 15 residues. The chain's CDR3 is CASSQDPLTGTGYTF. In nucleotides, the CDR3 is TGTGCCAGCAGCCAAGATCCATTGACAGGGACTGGCTACACCTTC.

The chain carries TRBV6-6 and TRBJ2-5; D is unclear. Germline CDR1 and CDR2: MNHNY and SVGAGI (reference sequence). The CDR3 loop spans 13 amino acids. Trimming shortened V by 7 bases and J by 4 bases, and 13 bases separated the two germline ends. CDR3 loop: CASNLGSLETQYF. In DNA, the CDR3 is TGTGCCAGCAATTTGGGCTCATTAGAGACCCAGTACTTC.

This clone was detected a few times. The gene calls are TRBV13 and TRBJ1-2; 7 bases match TRBD1. The ends lost 6 bases at V and 5 bases at J; junction bases unmatched: 9. The CDR3 contains 14 residues. Germline CDR1 PRHDT, CDR2 FYEKMQ (reference sequence). In DNA, the CDR3 is TGTGCCAGCAGTTACCAGGGGGTGAATTATGGCTACACCTTC. Amino acid sequence: CASSYQGVNYGYTF.

Concerning this clone: Additional DNA sequences in this sample encode the identical CDR3. The chain employs TRBV7-9 and TRBJ2-7; no definite D call. Germline CDR1 reads SEHNR; CDR2 reads FQNEAQ (reference sequence). V lost 5 bases and J lost 2, with 10 bases in between. The length of the CDR3 is 13 residues. The CDR3 DNA reads as TGTGCCAGCAGCCCTACCGTAACCTACGAGCAGTACTTC. Translating gives CASSPTVTYEQYF.

The rearrangement joins TRBV3-1 (or the pseudogene TRBV3-2) to TRBJ2-5; the match to TRBD1 covers 8 bases. The V gene's germline CDR1 is LGHDT and CDR2 YNNKEL (reference sequence). V lost 1 base to trimming and J lost 8 bases; unmatched junction nucleotides: 9. CDR3 length: 15 amino acids. This CDR3 reads CASSQGVGQGETQYF. The CDR3 nucleotides are TGTGCCAGCAGCCAAGGGGTAGGACAGGGAGAAACCCAGTACTTC.

The chain links TRBV4-1 to TRBJ2-1; 12 bases fit TRBD2. V shed 1 base, J shed 2 bases, and the junction held 0 bases outside the gene matches. The germline CDR1 and CDR2 sequences are MGHRA and YSYEKL. CDR3 length: 16 amino acids. The CDR3 is CASSQASGGAYNEQFF. CDR3 DNA sequence: TGCGCCAGCAGCCAAGCTAGCGGGGGGGCCTACAATGAGCAGTTCTTC.